The sequence of this T cell receptor (beta chain) was determined in a study of T cell responses to AZD1222 COVID-19 vaccine. Overall study results and limits: It should be noted that donors were predominantly white British and more often female, and clonal diversity was possibly underestimated. Variant regions that are unmutated are reportedly the target of nearly half of spike-specific TCRs.

Clones were sequenced by immunoSEQ multiplex PCR, and TCRdb holds only the in-frame ones, with some missing. The sample records more than 95,000 clones, 92% being singletons. With regard to this clone: Its cognate antigen is unknown.

The CDR3 covers 14 residues. The germline V gene has CDR1 MDHEN and CDR2 SYDVKM. J lost 3 bases, V lost 6 bases, and 4 bases had no gene match. This receptor was taken from an adult who received the AZD1222 COVID-19 vaccine. Sequenced material: peripheral blood, taken 28 days after the second AZD1222 dose. The chain is built from TRBV28 and TRBJ2-3; 9 nucleotides line up with TRBD2. The CDR3 protein is CASRLAGETDTQYF. As DNA, the CDR3 is TGTGCCAGCAGGTTAGCGGGAGAGACAGATACGCAGTATTTT.